This TCR beta chain was recovered during a study of cytomegalovirus exposure and HLA in healthy donors. Study-level background: Earlier, 200 million or so T cells were analyzed, and 117 million unique TCR beta sequences were found among them.

The PCR ran on 60 Vbeta and 13 Jbeta primers. How the authors handled the data: Later work found 80 million or so unique TCR beta chains, with 9.5 million to 12 million shared. Only in-frame clones appear in the TCRdb table, and some are missing; sequencing was by immunoSEQ multiplex PCR. The D gene and trimming were derived from the DNA, and the V and J assignments and clone size from that table. Of roughly 100,000 clones listed, around 81% were seen once; the top ten hold more than 3%. V was trimmed by 7 bases and J by 6 bases, leaving 15 bases between them. Germline V gives CDR1 SNHLY, CDR2 FYNNEI. The CDR3 has 13 residues.

Material: PBMCs. V and J are TRBV2 and TRBJ1-2; weak D call: TRBD1 (6 bases). This receptor was taken from a female donor in good health and CMV-seropositive. This chain's CDR3 is CASITGLKDGYTF. The CDR3 DNA reads TGTGCCAGCATTACAGGGTTAAAGGATGGCTACACCTTC.